This T cell receptor (beta chain) was sequenced during a study of CD8+CD57+ T cells in acquired aplastic anemia. Study-level results: Statistical testing detected no significant gap in CD8+ Simpson's diversity between patients and controls.

Patients picked for sequencing had shown CD8+CD57+ cell expansion detected by flow cytometry. The CDR3 contains 16 residues. Germline CDR1 ENHRY, CDR2 SYGVKD. With regard to this clonotype: Its antigen is not known. Sequence at one end of the junction differs from germline and may be a read error.

Genomic DNA acted as the template from which TCR beta VDJ combination and CDR3 sequence profiling were carried out. Using its own MiXCR run on the reads, TCRdb lists one record per CDR3 protein. The sample holds about 150,000 distinct CDR3 sequences, approximately 52% seen once. The sequence was obtained from a human donor with aplastic anemia. The chain employs TRBV10-3 and TRBJ2-3, with 12 bases that match TRBD2. Specimen: sorted CD4+, CD8+, or CD8+CD57+ T cells (not recorded which) from PBMCs. The CDR3 here is CASSEASGGARDTQYF. DNA of the CDR3: TGTGCCAGCAGTGAAGCTAGCGGGGGGGCGAGAGATACGCAGTATTTT.